The sequence of this T cell receptor (beta chain) was determined in a study of T cell repertoires in cytomegalovirus infection. Turning to the study itself: Recently identified HLA-C-restricted CMV epitopes were used, and well-studied HLA-B-restricted CMV epitopes were used as well. TCR beta signatures that were public indicated CMV infection and matching HLA type.

V was trimmed by 1 base and J by 0 bases, leaving 8 bases between them. This CDR3 spans 15 amino acids. The germline V gene encodes CDR1 SGHTA and CDR2 FQGNSA. This clonotype is deemed medium-sized. What it binds is unknown. TCRdb processed the reads anew with MiXCR; each CDR3 protein has one entry. The sample records about 280,000 distinct CDR3 sequences, 20% to 25% being singletons. General study findings and limits: Dominating the ex vivo response were HLA-C-restricted CMV-specific TCR beta clonotypes.

The material sequenced was cultured PBMCs, taken from culture after CMV antigen stimulation. The chain is built from TRBV7-2 and TRBJ2-3, with no clear D. This clonotype originated in a human donor in good health (CMV status not recorded). Some clones in this sample may be carry-over from other donors' samples. This CDR3 reads CASSLGAPSTDTQYF. The CDR3 DNA is TGTGCCAGCAGCTTAGGCGCACCGAGCACAGATACGCAGTATTTT.